This TCR beta chain emerged from a study of T-cell reconstitution after alpha-beta-depleted transplantation in children. Between the trimmed V and J ends, which lost 5 bases and 3 bases, there was a span of 15 bases. This CDR3 has 14 residues. From germline, CDR1 is SGHDT and CDR2 YYEEEE. Points from the study as a whole: Expanded clones from the graft, numbering several hundred, reportedly supplied alpha-beta T cells about two months after transplant. Some patients' high day-60 TCRbeta diversity was traced to surviving recipient T cells and thymic progenitors. Newly produced T cells mostly provided counts and TCRbeta diversity after one year, as hyperexpanded clones declined.

This clonotype was seen only a few times. Its specificity is unknown. Preparation of the TCRbeta library involved a method that used unique molecular identifiers. TCRdb itself ran the PCR reads through MiXCR, one entry per CDR3 protein. The table has about a million distinct CDR3 sequences, about 29% seen once; the top ten hold about 28%. The input for sequencing was PBMCs, mostly from graft donor cells, taken 360 days after TCRalphabeta/CD19-depleted stem cell transplant. This chain uses TRBV5-6 with TRBJ2-7, with D unresolved. The sequence was collected from a boy under two years old who had a stem cell transplant for SCID, so the T cells may come from the graft donor. CDR3 sequence reads: CASREWTAHYEQYF. The DNA for the CDR3 is TGTGCCAGCAGAGAGTGGACGGCCCACTACGAGCAGTACTTC.